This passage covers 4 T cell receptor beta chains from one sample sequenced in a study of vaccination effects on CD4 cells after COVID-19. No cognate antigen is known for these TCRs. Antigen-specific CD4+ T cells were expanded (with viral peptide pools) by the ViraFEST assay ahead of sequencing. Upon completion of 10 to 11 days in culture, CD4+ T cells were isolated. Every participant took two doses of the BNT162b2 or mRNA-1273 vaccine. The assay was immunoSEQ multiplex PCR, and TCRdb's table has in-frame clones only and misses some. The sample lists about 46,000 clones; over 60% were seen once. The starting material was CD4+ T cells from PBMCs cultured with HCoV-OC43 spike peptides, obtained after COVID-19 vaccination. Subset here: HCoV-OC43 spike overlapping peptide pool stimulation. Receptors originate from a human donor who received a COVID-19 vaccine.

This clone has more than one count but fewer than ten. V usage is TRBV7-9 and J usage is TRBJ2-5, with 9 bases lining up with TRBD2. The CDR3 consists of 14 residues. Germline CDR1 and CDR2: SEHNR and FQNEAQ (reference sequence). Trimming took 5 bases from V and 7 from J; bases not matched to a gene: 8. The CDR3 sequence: CASSRPTSGSTQYF. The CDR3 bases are TGTGCCAGCAGCCGACCGACTAGCGGCTCGACCCAGTACTTC.

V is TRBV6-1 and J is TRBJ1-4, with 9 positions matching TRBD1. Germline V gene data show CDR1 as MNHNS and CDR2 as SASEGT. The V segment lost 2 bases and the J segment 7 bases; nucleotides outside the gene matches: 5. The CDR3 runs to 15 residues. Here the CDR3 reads CASSEQDRGFEKLFF. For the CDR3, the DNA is TGTGCCAGCAGTGAACAGGACAGGGGTTTTGAAAAACTGTTTTTT.

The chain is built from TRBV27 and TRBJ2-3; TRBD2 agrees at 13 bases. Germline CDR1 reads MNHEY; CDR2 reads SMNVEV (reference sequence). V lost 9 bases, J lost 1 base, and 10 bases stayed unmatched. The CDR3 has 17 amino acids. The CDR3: CASKRGLAGAGTDTQYF. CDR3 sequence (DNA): TGTGCCAGTAAGAGAGGACTAGCGGGAGCGGGCACAGATACGCAGTATTTT.

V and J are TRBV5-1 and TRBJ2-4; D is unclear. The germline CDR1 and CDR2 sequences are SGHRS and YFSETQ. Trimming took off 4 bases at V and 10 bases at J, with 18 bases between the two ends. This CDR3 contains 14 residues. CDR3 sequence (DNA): TGCGCCAGCAGCCTGGTGGGCCAGGCGGTGATTCAGTACTTC. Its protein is CASSLVGQAVIQYF.